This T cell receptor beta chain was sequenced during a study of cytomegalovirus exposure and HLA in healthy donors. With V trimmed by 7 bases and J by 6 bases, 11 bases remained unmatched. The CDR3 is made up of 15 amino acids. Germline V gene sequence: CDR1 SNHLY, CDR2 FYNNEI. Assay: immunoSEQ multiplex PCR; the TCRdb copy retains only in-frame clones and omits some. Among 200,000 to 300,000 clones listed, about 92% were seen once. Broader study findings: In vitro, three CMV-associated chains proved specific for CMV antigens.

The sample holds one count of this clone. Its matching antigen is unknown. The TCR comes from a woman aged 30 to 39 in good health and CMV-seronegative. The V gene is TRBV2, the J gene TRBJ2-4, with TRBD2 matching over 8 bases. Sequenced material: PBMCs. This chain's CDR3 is CASNEREGGLNIQYF. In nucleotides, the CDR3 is TGTGCCAGCAACGAACGGGAGGGGGGGTTAAACATTCAGTACTTC.